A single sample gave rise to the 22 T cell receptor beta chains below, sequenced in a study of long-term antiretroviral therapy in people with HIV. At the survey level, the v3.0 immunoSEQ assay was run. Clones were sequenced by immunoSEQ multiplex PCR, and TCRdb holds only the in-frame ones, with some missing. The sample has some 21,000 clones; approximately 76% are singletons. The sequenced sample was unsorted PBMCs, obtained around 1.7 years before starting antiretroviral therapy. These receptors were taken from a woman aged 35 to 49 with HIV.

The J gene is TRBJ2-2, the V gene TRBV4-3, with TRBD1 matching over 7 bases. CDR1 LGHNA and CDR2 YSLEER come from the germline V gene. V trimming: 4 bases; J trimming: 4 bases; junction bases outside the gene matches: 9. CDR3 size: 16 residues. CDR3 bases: TGCGCCAGCAGCCCAGCTACAGGGGCGGTCACCGGGGAGCTGTTTTTT. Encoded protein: CASSPATGAVTGELFF.

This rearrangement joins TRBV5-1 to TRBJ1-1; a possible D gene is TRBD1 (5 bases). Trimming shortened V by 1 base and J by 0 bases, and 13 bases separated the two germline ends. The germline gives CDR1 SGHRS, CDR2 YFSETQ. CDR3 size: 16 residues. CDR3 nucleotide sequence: TGCGCCAGCAGCTTGTTTGGACACCTGCTGAACACTGAAGCTTTCTTT. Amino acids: CASSLFGHLLNTEAFF. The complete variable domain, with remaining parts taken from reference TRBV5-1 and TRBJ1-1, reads KAGVTQTPRYLIKTRGQQVTLSCSPISGHRSVSWYQQTPGQGLQFLFEYFSETQRNKGNFPGRFSGRQFSNSRSEMNVSTLELGDSALYLCASSLFGHLLNTEAFFGQGTRLTVV.

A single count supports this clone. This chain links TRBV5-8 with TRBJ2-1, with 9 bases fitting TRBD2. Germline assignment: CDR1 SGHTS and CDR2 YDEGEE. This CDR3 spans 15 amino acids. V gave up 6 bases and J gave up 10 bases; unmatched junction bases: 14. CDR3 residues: CASTDFSGGHLEQFF. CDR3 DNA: TGTGCCAGCACCGACTTTAGCGGGGGCCACCTAGAGCAGTTCTTC.

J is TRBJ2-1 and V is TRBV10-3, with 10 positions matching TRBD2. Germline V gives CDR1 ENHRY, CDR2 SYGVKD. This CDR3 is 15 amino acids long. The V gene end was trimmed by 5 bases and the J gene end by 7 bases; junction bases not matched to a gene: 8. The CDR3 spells CAISRTSGSRNEQFF. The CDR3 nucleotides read TGTGCCATCAGTAGGACTAGCGGTTCCCGAAATGAGCAGTTCTTC.

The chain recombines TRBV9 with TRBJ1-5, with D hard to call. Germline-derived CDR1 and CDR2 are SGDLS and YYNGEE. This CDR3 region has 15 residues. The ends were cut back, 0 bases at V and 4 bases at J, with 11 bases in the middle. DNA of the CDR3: TGTGCCAGCAGCGTAGCTGGGGAGTTAAATCAGCCCCAGCATTTT. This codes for CASSVAGELNQPQHF. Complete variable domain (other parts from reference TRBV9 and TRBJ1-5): DSGVTQTPKHLITATGQRVTLRCSPRSGDLSVYWYQQSLDQGLQFLIQYYNGEERAKGNILERFSAQQFPDLHSELNLSSLELGDSALYFCASSVAGELNQPQHFGDGTRLSIL.

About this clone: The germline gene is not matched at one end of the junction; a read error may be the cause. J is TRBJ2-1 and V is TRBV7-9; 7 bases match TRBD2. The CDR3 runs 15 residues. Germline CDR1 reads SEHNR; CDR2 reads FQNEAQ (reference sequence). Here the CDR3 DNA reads TGTGCCAGCACCTTACCGCCTAGCGGTGGCAATGAGCAGTTCTTC. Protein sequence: CASTLPPSGGNEQFF.

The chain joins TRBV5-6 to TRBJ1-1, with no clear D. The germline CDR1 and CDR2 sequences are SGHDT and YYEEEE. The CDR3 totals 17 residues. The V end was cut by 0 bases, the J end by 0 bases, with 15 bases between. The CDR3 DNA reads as TGTGCCAGCAGCTTGGGTGCCCCCGAGGAGGTGAACACTGAAGCTTTCTTT. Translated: CASSLGAPEEVNTEAFF.

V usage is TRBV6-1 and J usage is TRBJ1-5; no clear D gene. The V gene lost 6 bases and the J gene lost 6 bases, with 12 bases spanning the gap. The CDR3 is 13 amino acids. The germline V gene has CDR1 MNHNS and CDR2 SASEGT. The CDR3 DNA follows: TGTGCCAGCAGGGACTCCTGGGGTCAGCCCCAGCATTTT. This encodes CASRDSWGQPQHF.

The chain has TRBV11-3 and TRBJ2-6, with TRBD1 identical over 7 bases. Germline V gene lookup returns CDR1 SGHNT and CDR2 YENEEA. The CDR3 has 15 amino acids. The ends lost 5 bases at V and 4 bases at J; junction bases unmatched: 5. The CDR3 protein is CASSPTGSGANVLTF. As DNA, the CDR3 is TGTGCCAGCAGCCCGACAGGGTCCGGGGCCAACGTCCTGACTTTC.

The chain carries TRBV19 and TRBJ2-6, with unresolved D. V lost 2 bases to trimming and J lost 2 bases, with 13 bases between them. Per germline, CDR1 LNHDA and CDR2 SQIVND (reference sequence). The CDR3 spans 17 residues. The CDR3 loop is CASSINPRTAGANVLTF. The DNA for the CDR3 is TGTGCCAGTAGTATAAACCCTCGTACTGCTGGGGCCAACGTCCTGACTTTC.

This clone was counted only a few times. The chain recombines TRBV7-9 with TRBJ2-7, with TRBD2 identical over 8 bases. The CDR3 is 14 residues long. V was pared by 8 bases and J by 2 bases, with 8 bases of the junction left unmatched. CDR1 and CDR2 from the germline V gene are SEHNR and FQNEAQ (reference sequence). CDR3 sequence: CASAQGLVAYEQYF. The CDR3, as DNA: TGTGCCAGCGCCCAGGGACTAGTCGCCTACGAGCAGTACTTC. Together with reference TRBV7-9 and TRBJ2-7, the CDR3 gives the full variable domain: DTGVSQNPRHKITKRGQNVTFRCDPISEHNRLYWYRQTLGQGPEFLTYFQNEAQLEKSRLLSDRFSAERPKGSFSTLEIQRTEQGDSAMYLCASAQGLVAYEQYFGPGTRLTVT.

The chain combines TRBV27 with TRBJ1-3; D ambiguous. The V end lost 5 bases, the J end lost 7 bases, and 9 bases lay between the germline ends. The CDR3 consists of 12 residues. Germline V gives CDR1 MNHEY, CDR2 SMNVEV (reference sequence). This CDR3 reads CASSAGYNTIYF. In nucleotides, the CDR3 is TGTGCCAGCAGTGCGGGATACAACACCATATATTTT.

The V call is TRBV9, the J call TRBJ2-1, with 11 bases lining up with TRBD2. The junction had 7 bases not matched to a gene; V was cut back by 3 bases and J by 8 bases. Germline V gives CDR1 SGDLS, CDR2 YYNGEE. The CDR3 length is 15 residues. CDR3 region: CASSDQTSGADEQFF. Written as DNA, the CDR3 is TGTGCCAGCAGCGACCAGACTAGCGGGGCAGATGAGCAGTTCTTC.

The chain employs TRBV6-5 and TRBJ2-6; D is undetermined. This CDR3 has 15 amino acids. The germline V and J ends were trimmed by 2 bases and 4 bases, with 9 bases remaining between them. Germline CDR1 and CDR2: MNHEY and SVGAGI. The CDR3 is CASSYSPDGANVLTF. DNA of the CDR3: TGTGCCAGCAGTTACAGCCCGGACGGGGCCAACGTCCTGACTTTC.

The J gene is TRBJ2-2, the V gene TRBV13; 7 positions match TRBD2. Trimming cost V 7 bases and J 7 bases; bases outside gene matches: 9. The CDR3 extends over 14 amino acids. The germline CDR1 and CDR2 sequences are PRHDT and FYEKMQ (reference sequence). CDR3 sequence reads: CASIAAGESGELFF. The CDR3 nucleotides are TGTGCCAGCATTGCGGCGGGGGAGAGCGGGGAGCTGTTTTTT.

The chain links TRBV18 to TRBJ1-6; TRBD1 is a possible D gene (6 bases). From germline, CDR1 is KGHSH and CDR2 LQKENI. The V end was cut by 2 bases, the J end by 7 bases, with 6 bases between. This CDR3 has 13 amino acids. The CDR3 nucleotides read TGTGCCAGCTCACCAGACAGGAATTCACCCCTCCACTTT. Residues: CASSPDRNSPLHF.

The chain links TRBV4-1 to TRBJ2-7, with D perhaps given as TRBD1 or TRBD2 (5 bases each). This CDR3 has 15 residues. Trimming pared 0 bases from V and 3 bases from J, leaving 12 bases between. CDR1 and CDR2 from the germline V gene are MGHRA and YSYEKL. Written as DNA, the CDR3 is TGCGCCAGCAGCCAAGACCCTGGGACCTTCTACGAGCAGTACTTC. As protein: CASSQDPGTFYEQYF.

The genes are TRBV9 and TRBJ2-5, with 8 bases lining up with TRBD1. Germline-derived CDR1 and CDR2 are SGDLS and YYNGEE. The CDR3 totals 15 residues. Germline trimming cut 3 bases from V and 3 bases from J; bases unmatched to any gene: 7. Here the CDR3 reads CASSEPLTGEETQYF. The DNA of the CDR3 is TGTGCCAGCAGCGAGCCACTGACAGGGGAAGAGACCCAGTACTTC. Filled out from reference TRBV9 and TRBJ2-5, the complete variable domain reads DSGVTQTPKHLITATGQRVTLRCSPRSGDLSVYWYQQSLDQGLQFLIQYYNGEERAKGNILERFSAQQFPDLHSELNLSSLELGDSALYFCASSEPLTGEETQYFGPGTRLLVL.

The CDR3 protein is CASSPAGGRTDTQYF. The CDR3 DNA reads TGTGCCAGCAGTCCAGCGGGGGGGCGCACAGATACGCAGTATTTT. The chain links TRBV9 to TRBJ2-3; TRBD2 matches at 10 bases. The CDR3 covers 15 residues. V dropped 5 bases and J dropped 1; count of bases not matched to a gene: 4. CDR1 is SGDLS and CDR2 is YYNGEE in the germline V gene.

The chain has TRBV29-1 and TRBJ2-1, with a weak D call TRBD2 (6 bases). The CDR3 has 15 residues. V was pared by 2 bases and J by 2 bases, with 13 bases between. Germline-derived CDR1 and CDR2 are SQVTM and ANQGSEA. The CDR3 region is CSVELRDTPYNEQFF. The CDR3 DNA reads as TGCAGCGTTGAATTGCGGGATACTCCCTACAATGAGCAGTTCTTC.

The CDR3 DNA sequence: TGTGCCAGCAGCGTAGGGGCGGTTAGCTCCTACGAGCAGTACTTC. This translates into CASSVGAVSSYEQYF. The genes are TRBV9 and TRBJ2-7; no reliable D call. Between the trimmed V and J ends, which lost 0 bases and 0 bases, there was a span of 10 bases. This CDR3 has 15 residues. The germline gives CDR1 SGDLS, CDR2 YYNGEE.

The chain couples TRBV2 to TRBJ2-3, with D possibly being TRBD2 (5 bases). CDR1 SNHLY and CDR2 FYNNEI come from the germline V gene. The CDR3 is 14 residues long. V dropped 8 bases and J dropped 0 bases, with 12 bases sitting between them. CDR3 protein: CASQAVFSTDTQYF. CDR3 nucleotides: TGTGCCAGCCAAGCGGTGTTTAGCACAGATACGCAGTATTTT. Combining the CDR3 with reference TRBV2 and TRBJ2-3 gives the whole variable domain EPEVTQTPSHQVTQMGQEVILRCVPISNHLYFYWYRQILGQKVEFLVSFYNNEISEKSEIFDDQFSVERPDGSNFTLKIRSTKLEDSAMYFCASQAVFSTDTQYFGPGTRLTVL.